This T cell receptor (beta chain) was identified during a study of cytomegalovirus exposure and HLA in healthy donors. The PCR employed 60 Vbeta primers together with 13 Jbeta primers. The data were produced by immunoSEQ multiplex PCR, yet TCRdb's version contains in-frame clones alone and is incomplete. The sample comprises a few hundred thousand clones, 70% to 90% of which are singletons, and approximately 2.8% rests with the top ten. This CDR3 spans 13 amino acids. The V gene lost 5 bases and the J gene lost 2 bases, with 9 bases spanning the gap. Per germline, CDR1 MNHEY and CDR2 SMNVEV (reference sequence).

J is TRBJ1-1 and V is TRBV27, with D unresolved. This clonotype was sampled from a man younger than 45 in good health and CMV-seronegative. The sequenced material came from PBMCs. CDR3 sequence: CASSQEVNTEAFF. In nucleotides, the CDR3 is TGTGCCAGCAGTCAAGAGGTTAACACTGAAGCTTTCTTT.